These T cell receptor beta chains were read from a single sample in a study of cytomegalovirus exposure and HLA in healthy donors. The repertoire was sequenced with immunoSEQ multiplex PCR; TCRdb's copy has only in-frame clones and lacks some. The sample lists 150,000 to 200,000 clones, 77% occurring once. Sequenced material: PBMCs. Every receptor here comes from a man younger than 30 in good health and CMV-seronegative. Both conserved end residues are part of each CDR3. Each record gives: clone size, V gene, D gene, J gene, CDR3 DNA, CDR3 protein. The D gene is left open where the match is weak. Some rows mark clone size as missing; the rest say once, few, many or name a class of expanded clone.

abundance: NA; v_gene: TRBV4-3; d_gene: NA; j_gene: TRBJ2-2; CDR3nt: TGCGCCAGCAGCCCAGAACCGGGAGCCCCCGGGGAGCTGTTTTTT; CDR3aa: CASSPEPGAPGELFF
abundance: NA; v_gene: TRBV28; d_gene: NA; j_gene: TRBJ1-5; CDR3nt: TGTGCCAGCAGTAGGGGAAATCAGCCCCAGCATTTT; CDR3aa: CASSRGNQPQHF
abundance: NA; v_gene: TRBV29-1; d_gene: TRBD1; j_gene: TRBJ1-2; CDR3nt: TGCAGCGTTGTTGACAGGGGAGGTAGGGGTGTTGGCTACACCTTC; CDR3aa: CSVVDRGGRGVGYTF
abundance: NA; v_gene: TRBV7-8; d_gene: TRBD1; j_gene: TRBJ2-1; CDR3nt: TGTGCCAGCAGCCCGAGGATTCCGGGACAGCTGATGCATGAGCAGTTCTTC; CDR3aa: CASSPRIPGQLMHEQFF
abundance: NA; v_gene: TRBV7-2; d_gene: NA; j_gene: TRBJ1-1; CDR3nt: TGTGCCAGCAGCTTAGTGGGCCAGGGGAAGGCTGAAGCTTTCTTT; CDR3aa: CASSLVGQGKAEAFF
abundance: once; v_gene: TRBV6-5; d_gene: TRBD1; j_gene: TRBJ2-5; CDR3nt: TGTGCCAGCAGTTACTCGACAGGGACCGGCGAGACCCAGTACTTC; CDR3aa: CASSYSTGTGETQYF
abundance: NA; v_gene: TRBV25-1; d_gene: NA; j_gene: TRBJ1-2; CDR3nt: TGTGCCAGCAGTGAATTAGAGGGTCGGTCGAACTATGGCTACACCTTC; CDR3aa: CASSELEGRSNYGYTF
abundance: NA; v_gene: TRBV7-2; d_gene: NA; j_gene: TRBJ2-1; CDR3nt: TGTGCCAGCAGCTTGGCATACAATGAGCAGTTCTTC; CDR3aa: CASSLAYNEQFF
abundance: NA; v_gene: TRBV6-1; d_gene: TRBD1; j_gene: TRBJ1-3; CDR3nt: TGTGCCAGCAGTGGGGGACAGGGGCAGGGAAACACCATATATTTT; CDR3aa: CASSGGQGQGNTIYF
abundance: few; v_gene: TRBV27; d_gene: NA; j_gene: TRBJ2-6; CDR3nt: TGTGCCACCCAGATGTCCGGGGCCAACGTCCTGACTTTC; CDR3aa: CATQMSGANVLTF
abundance: NA; v_gene: TRBV27; d_gene: TRBD2; j_gene: TRBJ2-3; CDR3nt: TGTGCCAGCAGTCCCCAAGTGCGGGAGCTCTCAGATACGCAGTATTTT; CDR3aa: CASSPQVRELSDTQYF
abundance: few; v_gene: TRBV6-5; d_gene: NA; j_gene: TRBJ1-1; CDR3nt: TGTGCCAGCAGTTTAATTCGTAGTACTGAAGCTTTCTTT; CDR3aa: CASSLIRSTEAFF
abundance: NA; v_gene: TRBV19; d_gene: NA; j_gene: TRBJ1-1; CDR3nt: TGTGCCAGTAGTATGGGGGGTACTGAAGCTTTCTTT; CDR3aa: CASSMGGTEAFF
abundance: few; v_gene: TRBV5-1; d_gene: NA; j_gene: TRBJ1-1; CDR3nt: TGCGCCAGCAGCCGGGGTCCTGGCACTGAAGCTTTCTTT; CDR3aa: CASSRGPGTEAFF
abundance: NA; v_gene: TRBV5-1; d_gene: NA; j_gene: TRBJ1-1; CDR3nt: TGCGCCAGCAGCTTGACGGGGTTTTCTTATGACACTGAAGCTTTCTTT; CDR3aa: CASSLTGFSYDTEAFF
abundance: NA; v_gene: TRBV29-1; d_gene: TRBD1; j_gene: TRBJ1-2; CDR3nt: TGCAGCGCTGGGACAGGGAGCCTCTATGGCTACACCTTC; CDR3aa: CSAGTGSLYGYTF
abundance: NA; v_gene: TRBV14; d_gene: NA; j_gene: TRBJ1-2; CDR3nt: TGTGCCAGCAGCCAAGATTGGAGGGGCTACACCTTC; CDR3aa: CASSQDWRGYTF
abundance: NA; v_gene: TRBV19; d_gene: NA; j_gene: TRBJ2-7; CDR3nt: TGTGCCAGTAGTATTGAGGGAGATCCCTCCTACGAGCAGTACTTC; CDR3aa: CASSIEGDPSYEQYF
abundance: NA; v_gene: TRBV27; d_gene: NA; j_gene: TRBJ1-1; CDR3nt: TGTGCCAGCGTACCCCGAGCGGGGATCTGGGGGAACACTGAAGCTTTCTTT; CDR3aa: CASVPRAGIWGNTEAFF
abundance: NA; v_gene: TRBV9; d_gene: TRBD1; j_gene: TRBJ2-5; CDR3nt: TGTGCCAGCAGCGTAGTGGGACAGGGGGGAGAGACCCAGTACTTC; CDR3aa: CASSVVGQGGETQYF
abundance: NA; v_gene: TRBV5-4; d_gene: TRBD1; j_gene: TRBJ1-1; CDR3nt: TGTGCCAGCAGCCGGCCCGGGACAGGGGCCTTTAGGGAAGCTTTCTTT; CDR3aa: CASSRPGTGAFREAFF
abundance: NA; v_gene: TRBV2; d_gene: TRBD1; j_gene: TRBJ1-1; CDR3nt: TGTGCCACCCGCCGGGACAGGGGTTCGAACACTGAAGCTTTCTTT; CDR3aa: CATRRDRGSNTEAFF
abundance: once; v_gene: TRBV4-3; d_gene: NA; j_gene: TRBJ1-3; CDR3nt: TGCGCCAGCAGCCAAGAAGGACTTGGAAACACCATATATTTT; CDR3aa: CASSQEGLGNTIYF
abundance: NA; v_gene: TRBV7-2; d_gene: TRBD1; j_gene: TRBJ2-6; CDR3nt: TGTGCCAGCCAGGACAGGGGGGGTACTGGGGCCAACGTCCTGACTTTC; CDR3aa: CASQDRGGTGANVLTF
abundance: NA; v_gene: TRBV6-5; d_gene: TRBD2; j_gene: TRBJ2-5; CDR3nt: TGTGCCAGCAGTAAAGCGGGGGGGCGGGAGACCCAGTACTTC; CDR3aa: CASSKAGGRETQYF
abundance: NA; v_gene: TRBV27; d_gene: NA; j_gene: TRBJ2-3; CDR3nt: TGTGCCAGCAGTTCTATCAGTTGGCGGGAAACAGATACGCAGTATTTT; CDR3aa: CASSSISWRETDTQYF
abundance: NA; v_gene: TRBV19; d_gene: TRBD1; j_gene: TRBJ2-7; CDR3nt: TGTGCCAGTAGTGAACGGACAGGGTGGCAGCCCTACGAGCAGTACTTC; CDR3aa: CASSERTGWQPYEQYF
abundance: NA; v_gene: TRBV5-1; d_gene: NA; j_gene: TRBJ1-5; CDR3nt: TGCGCCAGCAGCTTAGGGGGGGCGCGGAATCAGCCCCAGCATTTT; CDR3aa: CASSLGGARNQPQHF
abundance: NA; v_gene: TRBV27; d_gene: TRBD2; j_gene: TRBJ2-7; CDR3nt: TGTGCCAGCAGGGAACCGGTACGGGGGGGCTACGAGCAGTACTTC; CDR3aa: CASREPVRGGYEQYF
abundance: NA; v_gene: TRBV6-5; d_gene: NA; j_gene: TRBJ1-4; CDR3nt: TGTGCCAGCAGTTCGGGAGGAAATGAAAAACTGTTTTTT; CDR3aa: CASSSGGNEKLFF
abundance: NA; v_gene: TRBV30; d_gene: TRBD1; j_gene: TRBJ1-4; CDR3nt: TGTGCCTGGAGTGCGGGACAGGGAGCTAATGAAAAACTGTTTTTT; CDR3aa: CAWSAGQGANEKLFF
abundance: NA; v_gene: TRBV6-5; d_gene: NA; j_gene: TRBJ1-1; CDR3nt: TGTGCCAGCAGAAAGGGACAAAACACTGAAGCTTTCTTT; CDR3aa: CASRKGQNTEAFF
abundance: NA; v_gene: TRBV4-1; d_gene: NA; j_gene: TRBJ1-2; CDR3nt: TGCGCCAGCAGCCAAGTGGGAGCTAACTATGGCTACACCTTC; CDR3aa: CASSQVGANYGYTF
abundance: NA; v_gene: TRBV7-2; d_gene: NA; j_gene: TRBJ1-5; CDR3nt: TGTGCCAGCAGCTTAGTTTCTCAGGCCAATAGCAATCAGCCCCAGCATTTT; CDR3aa: CASSLVSQANSNQPQHF
abundance: NA; v_gene: TRBV10-3; d_gene: NA; j_gene: TRBJ1-1; CDR3nt: TGTGCCATCAGTGAATCGGGGGTGATAACTGAAGCTTTCTTT; CDR3aa: CAISESGVITEAFF
abundance: NA; v_gene: TRBV9; d_gene: TRBD1; j_gene: TRBJ2-3; CDR3nt: TGTGCCAGCAGCGTAGCCTCGGATCCCCTTCCGGGACAGGGCACAGATACGCAGTATTTT; CDR3aa: CASSVASDPLPGQGTDTQYF
abundance: NA; v_gene: TRBV27; d_gene: NA; j_gene: TRBJ1-1; CDR3nt: TGTGCCAGCAGCTTGGACTTGGGCACTGAAGCTTTCTTT; CDR3aa: CASSLDLGTEAFF
abundance: NA; v_gene: TRBV7-2; d_gene: TRBD2; j_gene: TRBJ2-5; CDR3nt: TGTGCCAGCAGCTTAGGACTAGCGGGGGTACAAGAGACCCAGTACTTC; CDR3aa: CASSLGLAGVQETQYF
abundance: NA; v_gene: TRBV6-4; d_gene: TRBD1; j_gene: TRBJ1-1; CDR3nt: TGTGCCAGCAGTGACGCCTCCGGGACAGGGTTGGGCACTGAAGCTTTCTTT; CDR3aa: CASSDASGTGLGTEAFF
abundance: NA; v_gene: TRBV4-3; d_gene: TRBD2; j_gene: TRBJ2-1; CDR3nt: TGCGCCAGCAGCGAGAGGTTCAGCGGGGAATACAATGAGCAGTTCTTC; CDR3aa: CASSERFSGEYNEQFF
abundance: NA; v_gene: TRBV12-5; d_gene: NA; j_gene: TRBJ2-3; CDR3nt: TGTGCTAGTGGTTCGGAGCTCCGGGGGTTTACGGGTACAGATACGCAGTATTTT; CDR3aa: CASGSELRGFTGTDTQYF